These 10 T cell receptor beta chains were all obtained from the same sample, sequenced in a study of CD8 T cells in ankylosing spondylitis. Study-level points and caveats: A TCR beta motif of 7 to 9 highly homologous variants seemed to mark ankylosing spondylitis blood.

For these TCRs, the target antigens are not known. Each CDR3 protein is one row after TCRdb ran MiXCR on the 5' RACE reads. The top ten hold around 0.51% of the sample, which has around 890,000 distinct CDR3 sequences, roughly 10% seen once. The material sequenced was blood, either unsorted or a sorted T cell fraction (not recorded which). The receptors derive from a male donor with ankylosing spondylitis.

The chain carries TRBV7-2 and TRBJ2-7, with D unclear. CDR1 and CDR2 (germline): SGHTA, FQGNSA. V gave up 1 base and J gave up 5 bases, with 9 bases separating them. CDR3 size: 13 residues. The CDR3 nucleotides are TGTGCCAGCAGCTTAGAGGGCCCCCACGAGCAGTACTTC. Protein product: CASSLEGPHEQYF.

The chain recombines TRBV14 with TRBJ1-1; a possible D gene is TRBD1 (6 bases). CDR1 and CDR2 from the germline V gene are SGHDN and FVKESK. Trimming pared 3 bases from V and 11 bases from J, leaving 13 bases between. This CDR3 comprises 12 residues. CDR3 in DNA: TGTGCCAGCAGCCAGAACAGGGAGAGGGCTTTCTTT. This sequence encodes CASSQNRERAFF.

The V and J genes are TRBV18 and TRBJ2-6, with D possibly TRBD1 on 5 matching bases. The CDR3 runs 17 residues. Germline assignment: CDR1 KGHSH and CDR2 LQKENI. The V gene lost 2 bases and the J gene lost 0 bases, with 11 bases spanning the gap. DNA for the CDR3: TGTGCCAGCTCACCAAGGGGTTCCTTCTCTGGGGCCAACGTCCTGACTTTC. As protein: CASSPRGSFSGANVLTF. Using reference TRBV18 and TRBJ2-6 for the parts outside the CDR3, the full variable domain is NAGVMQNPRHLVRRRGQEARLRCSPMKGHSHVYWYRQLPEEGLKFMVYLQKENIIDESGMPKERFSAEFPKEGPSILRIQQVVRGDSAAYFCASSPRGSFSGANVLTFGAGSRLTVL.

This clonotype was seen many times. The rearrangement links TRBV20-1 to TRBJ2-2, with D hard to call. V shed 4 bases and J shed 0 bases, with 6 bases lying between them. The CDR3 has 13 residues. Germline loops: CDR1 DFQATT, CDR2 SNEGSKA (reference sequence). In DNA form, the CDR3 reads TGCAGTGCTACGCTAGCGAACACCGGGGAGCTGTTTTTT. Protein sequence: CSATLANTGELFF.

This clonotype has a handful of counts. The chain carries TRBV10-3 and TRBJ1-1; possibly TRBD1 for D (6 bases). The germline gives CDR1 ENHRY, CDR2 SYGVKD. This CDR3 spans 14 amino acids. V lost 7 bases and J lost 0, with 12 bases in between. The CDR3 DNA reads TGTGCCATCAACGGGGGCAAGCTGAACACTGAAGCTTTCTTT. This sequence encodes CAINGGKLNTEAFF.

This clonotype was observed many times. The chain links TRBV9 to TRBJ2-1, with TRBD2 matching over 9 bases. Trimming removed 2 bases from V and 1 base from J; junction bases left unmatched: 4. CDR1 and CDR2 (germline): SGDLS, YYNGEE. The CDR3 covers 16 residues. The CDR3 DNA sequence: TGTGCCAGCAGCGTTTTGGCGGGAGGGTCCTACAATGAGCAGTTCTTC. This translates into CASSVLAGGSYNEQFF.

This clonotype was seen at least ten times. The chain uses TRBV5-1 and TRBJ2-1; D remains unclear. With 4 bases removed from V and 0 bases from J, the gap between germline ends came to 11 bases. Looked up from germline, CDR1 is SGHRS and CDR2 is YFSETQ. This CDR3 comprises 15 residues. CDR3 nucleotide sequence: TGCGCCAGCAGCCCGGACGGTAACTCCTACAATGAGCAGTTCTTC. This codes for CASSPDGNSYNEQFF. The whole variable domain, remainder taken from reference TRBV5-1 and TRBJ2-1, is KAGVTQTPRYLIKTRGQQVTLSCSPISGHRSVSWYQQTPGQGLQFLFEYFSETQRNKGNFPGRFSGRQFSNSRSEMNVSTLELGDSALYLCASSPDGNSYNEQFFGPGTRLTVL.

This clonotype has just a few counts. The chain recombines TRBV11-2 with TRBJ2-3, with 7 bases aligning to TRBD2. From germline, CDR1 is SGHAT and CDR2 FQNNGV. The CDR3 is 17 amino acids. J was trimmed by 0 bases and V by 5 bases; bases with no gene match: 11. The CDR3 here is CASSATLAETSTDTQYF. CDR3 in DNA: TGTGCCAGCAGCGCGACGCTAGCGGAAACTAGCACAGATACGCAGTATTTT.

This clonotype came up a few times. The genes are TRBV6-1 and TRBJ2-1; 7 nucleotides agree with TRBD1. The CDR3 has 15 amino acids. The germline CDR1 and CDR2 sequences are MNHNS and SASEGT. Germline trimming cut 5 bases from V and 0 bases from J; bases unmatched to any gene: 4. The CDR3 region is CASSRQGRSYNEQFF. CDR3 coding DNA: TGTGCCAGCAGTCGACAGGGCCGCTCCTACAATGAGCAGTTCTTC.

This clonotype was picked up many times. The J gene is TRBJ1-1, the V gene TRBV7-2; D not certain. CDR3 length: 13 residues. Germline CDR1 SGHTA, CDR2 FQGNSA. The V gene lost 7 bases and the J gene lost 2 bases, with 11 bases spanning the gap. The CDR3 loop is CASTLIRNTEAFF. The CDR3 DNA sequence: TGTGCCAGCACCCTGATACGAAACACTGAAGCTTTCTTT.